This T cell receptor beta chain was recorded in a study of blood T cell repertoires in COVID-19 (dated by TCRdb to the early 2020s). As for the study more broadly: Collaborator samples came from the United States, Italy and Spain and covered acute and convalescent phases of COVID-19. The prospective study material was composed of cDNA or gDNA derived from T cells, B-cell-depleted T cells, or PBMCs. Deeply sampled blood TCRbeta repertoires from subjects exposed to, actively infected with, or recovered from COVID-19 were included in the dataset. The repertoires were released in a freely available public database meant as a resource for research on the immune response to SARS-CoV-2. Samples came from the ongoing ImmuneRACE study (first 160 participants) plus 1,254 subjects from 6 global collaborators. A de-identified subject ID, COVID-19 status, age in years and sex were almost always included in the sample metadata. HLA class I and class II types, where available, came from metadata supplied by the sample provider rather than from assay-based typing. On the study overall, not on this receptor specifically: The amount of clinical and demographic metadata varied by source and participant and was provided uncurated.

In the prospective study, participants were 18 to 89 years old, resided in about two dozen geographic areas of the United States, and were enrolled through a virtual design. In the prospective study, participants were assigned to cohorts based on the clinical history participants reported in a screening survey and a study questionnaire. ImmuneRACE Cohort 3 recovered participants were defined by two consecutive negative NP/OP PCR tests, healthcare professional clearance, or symptom resolution. In the prospective study, whole blood, serum and a nasopharyngeal or oropharyngeal swab were collected from each participant by mobile phlebotomists. Additional blood draws and questionnaires over an approximately two-month period could optionally be provided by prospective study participants. Blood samples from the prospective study were shipped frozen or at room temperature prior to DNA extraction. With respect to this clone: This receptor's antigen is unknown. Base qualities are not at hand, and no much larger clone is one base apart. Other DNA variants within this sample encode the same CDR3.

The immunoSEQ Assay, a bias-controlled multiplex PCR, was used to amplify TCRbeta CDR3 regions from genomic DNA. In the original analysis: The number of nucleated cells in each sample was estimated by amplification of reference gene primers within the assay. To quantify the absolute abundance of each unique TCRbeta CDR3 rearrangement, sequence reads were collapsed and filtered. For each sample, productive Simpson clonality was calculated as the square root of Simpson's diversity index across productive rearrangements. TCRdb provides this immuneACCESS table in a form limited to in-frame rearrangements. Some clones are lacking; in checked studies, under half of them reflect an unresolved V gene, and why the rest are absent is not known. V and J calls and clone size are copied from that table; D and trimming were computed from the DNA. Across this sample there are 200,000 to 250,000 clones, with about 87% seen only once. The top ten hold under 3% of the sample.

V trim: 2 bases; J trim: 4 bases; unmatched bases: 0. The germline V gene (reference sequence) sets CDR1 to MNHEY and CDR2 to SMNVEV. The CDR3 contains 13 residues, cysteine and phenylalanine counted. Of the read, only the CDR3 DNA is kept; its 39 bases are in frame from base 1. This TCR came from a woman aged 25 to 39 who had recovered from COVID-19. The chain joins TRBV27 to TRBJ1-1, and 8 junctional nucleotides match TRBD1. The sequenced sample consisted of PBMCs or T cells enriched from blood (not recorded which). CDR3 protein: CASSLTGGTEAFF. The sequence in DNA is TGTGCCAGCAGTTTAACAGGGGGCACTGAAGCTTTCTTT.